This T cell receptor beta chain was captured in a study of long-term antiretroviral therapy in people with HIV. Study results and limitations: Relative to transplant donor controls, diversity remained lower despite increasing after ART.

Investigators performed immunoSEQ version v3.0 at survey level. The data were produced by immunoSEQ multiplex PCR, yet TCRdb's version contains in-frame clones alone and is incomplete. The data hold tens of thousands of clones, with roughly 96% observed a single time. On this clone itself: The antigen is undetermined.

CDR1 and CDR2 from the germline V gene are LNHDA and SQIVND (reference sequence). V lost 3 bases, J lost 0 bases, and 5 bases lay in between. This CDR3 spans 13 amino acids. The source was unsorted PBMCs, collected 3.7 years after starting antiretroviral therapy. This clonotype was sampled from a woman in her 50s with HIV. The gene calls are TRBV19 and TRBJ1-1; D gene ambiguous. The CDR3 loop is CASSMGMNTEAFF. The CDR3 DNA sequence: TGTGCCAGTAGTATGGGTATGAACACTGAAGCTTTCTTT.